The 25 T cell receptor beta chains presented below share a single source sample, sequenced in a study of Ad26.COV2.S vaccination and SARS-CoV-2 variants. This table comes from immunoSEQ multiplex PCR, and its TCRdb copy is limited to in-frame clones, with some not included. The sample holds 450,000 to 550,000 clones, 80% to 90% seen once. Treatment specified: 15 to 20 received Ad26.COV2.S at low or high dose, single or two shots; about 5 received placebo; per-sample allocation not given. Specimen acquisition occurred on day 63 following the initial vaccine or placebo injection. Sequenced material: peripheral blood, taken in a trial of Ad26.COV2.S vaccine versus placebo. These receptors were obtained from a person aged 18-60 years who received the Ad26.COV2.S COVID-19 vaccine or a placebo.

The V and J genes are TRBV9 and TRBJ2-7; 8 nucleotides match TRBD2. V lost 5 bases to trimming and J lost 3 bases; unmatched junction nucleotides: 10. This CDR3 comprises 15 residues. Germline lookup yields CDR1 SGDLS and CDR2 YYNGEE. The CDR3 sequence: CASSPGRLASYEQYF. CDR3 coding DNA: TGTGCCAGCAGTCCCGGTAGACTAGCGAGCTACGAGCAGTACTTC. Based on the CDR3 plus reference TRBV9 and TRBJ2-7, the full variable domain is DSGVTQTPKHLITATGQRVTLRCSPRSGDLSVYWYQQSLDQGLQFLIQYYNGEERAKGNILERFSAQQFPDLHSELNLSSLELGDSALYFCASSPGRLASYEQYFGPGTRLTVT.

This clone was counted once. This sequence joins TRBV11-3 and TRBJ2-1; D not resolved. Trimming took 3 bases from V and 10 from J, leaving 13 bases between them. The germline CDR1 and CDR2 sequences are SGHNT and YENEEA. The CDR3 length is 13 residues. The CDR3, as DNA: TGTGCCAGCAGCTTTACCGTCGTTGCGGAGCAGTTCTTC. Amino acid sequence: CASSFTVVAEQFF.

The chain couples TRBV27 to TRBJ2-6; 8 positions match TRBD1. The V segment lost 5 bases and the J segment 0 bases; nucleotides outside the gene matches: 3. This CDR3 spans 16 amino acids. Germline CDR1 is MNHEY and CDR2 is SMNVEV (reference sequence). This chain's CDR3 is CASSGTGVSGANVLTF. For the CDR3, the DNA is TGTGCCAGCAGTGGGACAGGCGTCTCTGGGGCCAACGTCCTGACTTTC.

V gene TRBV28 combines with J gene TRBJ1-2; 7 bases agree with TRBD1. Germline-derived CDR1 and CDR2 are MDHEN and SYDVKM. With V trimmed by 6 bases and J by 4 bases, 11 bases remained unmatched. The CDR3 covers 15 residues. The CDR3 loop is CASSQLTGLPYGYTF. DNA of the CDR3: TGTGCCAGCAGCCAATTGACAGGGCTACCCTATGGCTACACCTTC.

The chain is built from TRBV6-5 and TRBJ1-1, with D possibly being TRBD1 (6 bases). Germline assignment: CDR1 MNHEY and CDR2 SVGAGI. V was cut by 7 bases and J by 4 bases, with 16 bases left in between. The CDR3 extends over 14 amino acids. The CDR3 DNA sequence: TGTGCCAGCAAACCAACAGGGTCGGGCACTGAAGCTTTCTTT. This gives the protein CASKPTGSGTEAFF.

J is TRBJ1-5 and V is TRBV19; 8 bases are shared with TRBD1. The germline gives CDR1 LNHDA, CDR2 SQIVND (reference sequence). This CDR3 is 18 amino acids long. J lost 6 bases, V lost 5 bases, and 18 bases had no gene match. This chain's CDR3 is CASSAPGQVPTGGQPQHF. In nucleotides, the CDR3 is TGTGCCAGTAGTGCACCGGGACAGGTGCCCACGGGGGGTCAGCCCCAGCATTTT.

The rearrangement joins TRBV7-9 to TRBJ2-7; D might be TRBD1 (6 bases). V was pared by 1 base and J by 6 bases, with 16 bases between. The CDR3 has 15 residues. CDR1 and CDR2 (germline): SEHNR, FQNEAQ (reference sequence). The CDR3 sequence: CASSLVSQGEGEQYF. The DNA for the CDR3 is TGTGCCAGCAGCTTAGTTTCACAGGGCGAGGGCGAGCAGTACTTC.

The chain links TRBV6-5 to TRBJ2-3; D ambiguous. Germline V gene lookup returns CDR1 MNHEY and CDR2 SVGAGI. V shed 0 bases and J shed 3 bases, with 13 bases lying between them. This CDR3 region has 16 residues. The CDR3 DNA sequence: TGTGCCAGCAGTTACTCTCGGTCAGGTCAAACAGATACGCAGTATTTT. It translates to CASSYSRSGQTDTQYF.

This chain joins TRBV7-6 and TRBJ2-3; D possibly corresponds to TRBD2 (6 bases). This CDR3 is 16 amino acids long. Germline V gene sequence: CDR1 SGHVS, CDR2 FNYEAQ. V shed 4 bases and J shed 0 bases, with 14 bases lying between them. CDR3 residues: CASSSIGGVSTDTQYF. Here the CDR3 DNA reads TGTGCCAGCAGCTCGATCGGGGGAGTTAGCACAGATACGCAGTATTTT. Together with reference TRBV7-6 and TRBJ2-3, the CDR3 gives the full variable domain: GAGVSQSPRYKVTKRGQDVALRCDPISGHVSLYWYRQALGQGPEFLTYFNYEAQQDKSGLPNDRFSAERPEGSISTLTIQRTEQRDSAMYRCASSSIGGVSTDTQYFGPGTRLTVL.

The chain links TRBV19 to TRBJ2-1; 7 bases fit TRBD2. There are 15 residues in the CDR3. In germline, CDR1 is LNHDA, CDR2 SQIVND (reference sequence). The J segment lost 7 bases and the V segment lost 6 bases, leaving 12 bases of the junction unmatched. This CDR3 is CASRPDAGVGNEQFF. CDR3 coding DNA: TGTGCCAGTAGGCCCGATGCGGGAGTCGGTAATGAGCAGTTCTTC.

This clone was recorded at least ten times. The rearrangement joins TRBV9 to TRBJ1-3; D may be TRBD1 (5 bases). The V gene lost 4 bases and the J gene lost 0 bases, with 11 bases spanning the gap. Germline CDR1 SGDLS, CDR2 YYNGEE. This CDR3 is built from 15 residues. The CDR3 bases are TGTGCCAGCAGCCCAGGGCTTGGCTCTGGAAACACCATATATTTT. Residues: CASSPGLGSGNTIYF.

The gene calls are TRBV3-1 (or the pseudogene TRBV3-2) and TRBJ2-7, with a possible D match to TRBD2 (6 bases). The CDR3 loop spans 14 amino acids. Trimming shortened V by 1 base and J by 2 bases, and 9 bases separated the two germline ends. Germline V lookup: CDR1 LGHDT, CDR2 YNNKEL (reference sequence). CDR3 coding DNA: TGTGCCAGCAGCCAAGTGGTAGCGGCCTACGAGCAGTACTTC. It translates to CASSQVVAAYEQYF.

This CDR3 is CASSLGRGTDTQYF. The CDR3 nucleotides read TGTGCCAGCAGCTTAGGGAGGGGCACAGATACGCAGTATTTT. The chain uses TRBV7-3 and TRBJ2-3; 7 bases match TRBD2. Looked up from germline, CDR1 is SGHTA and CDR2 is FQGTGA. Trimming at V came to 2 bases and at J to 1 base, leaving 0 bases not matched to a gene. This CDR3 spans 14 amino acids. The full variable domain, rest sourced from reference TRBV7-3 and TRBJ2-3, is GAGVSQTPSNKVTEKGKYVELRCDPISGHTALYWYRQSLGQGPEFLIYFQGTGAADDSGLPNDRFFAVRPEGSVSTLKIQRTERGDSAVYLCASSLGRGTDTQYFGPGTRLTVL.

This clone was observed a handful of times. The chain has TRBV9 and TRBJ2-7; D is possibly TRBD2 (6 bases). The V and J ends lost 0 bases and 3 bases respectively, with 10 bases between them. Germline V gene sequence: CDR1 SGDLS, CDR2 YYNGEE. The CDR3 extends over 14 amino acids. CDR3: CASSVGTTSYEQYF. The DNA for the CDR3 is TGTGCCAGCAGCGTAGGGACTACCAGCTACGAGCAGTACTTC.

The gene calls are TRBV6-5 and TRBJ2-7; the match to TRBD1 covers 10 bases. Trimming took 4 bases from V and 1 from J; bases not matched to a gene: 7. Germline loops: CDR1 MNHEY, CDR2 SVGAGI. This CDR3 region has 16 residues. The CDR3 region is CASSSSGTGVSYEQYF. The CDR3 bases are TGTGCCAGCAGTTCCTCCGGGACAGGGGTTTCCTACGAGCAGTACTTC.

CDR3 bases: TGTGCCAGCAGCTTGTCAGGCAGAGATACGCAGTATTTT. Translated, it gives CASSLSGRDTQYF. This chain joins TRBV7-2 and TRBJ2-3, with D uncertain. Between the trimmed V and J ends, which lost 3 bases and 5 bases, there was a span of 9 bases. Looked up from germline, CDR1 is SGHTA and CDR2 is FQGNSA. CDR3 length: 13 amino acids.

In its sample, this clone was seen once. The chain is built from TRBV6-1 and TRBJ2-7, with D unclear. V gave up 5 bases and J gave up 0 bases, with 11 bases separating them. The CDR3 consists of 14 residues. The germline V gene has CDR1 MNHNS and CDR2 SASEGT. The CDR3 here is CASSTLPDSYEQYF. Here the CDR3 DNA reads TGTGCCAGCAGTACCCTCCCTGACTCCTACGAGCAGTACTTC.

This rearrangement joins TRBV15 to TRBJ2-7; 9 bases map to TRBD1. V shed 0 bases and J 6 bases; nucleotides not matched to a gene: 3. This CDR3 is 14 amino acids long. Per germline, CDR1 LNHNV and CDR2 YYDKDF (reference sequence). CDR3 DNA: TGTGCCACCAGCAGAGACAAACAGGGGGCCGAGCAGTACTTC. Amino acid sequence: CATSRDKQGAEQYF. Full variable domain (rest looked up from reference TRBV15 and TRBJ2-7): DAMVIQNPRYQVTQFGKPVTLSCSQTLNHNVMYWYQQKSSQAPKLLFHYYDKDFNNEADTPDNFQSRRPNTSFCFLDIRSPGLGDTAMYLCATSRDKQGAEQYFGPGTRLTVT.

The gene calls are TRBV2 and TRBJ1-1; tentative D call: TRBD1 (6 bases). Germline V gene sequence: CDR1 SNHLY, CDR2 FYNNEI. V dropped 5 bases and J dropped 0 bases, with 16 bases sitting between them. The CDR3 is 16 amino acids. DNA for the CDR3: TGTGCCAGCAGTCTACCAACAGGGAAAATGAACACTGAAGCTTTCTTT. Amino acid sequence: CASSLPTGKMNTEAFF. Full variable domain (rest looked up from reference TRBV2 and TRBJ1-1): EPEVTQTPSHQVTQMGQEVILRCVPISNHLYFYWYRQILGQKVEFLVSFYNNEISEKSEIFDDQFSVERPDGSNFTLKIRSTKLEDSAMYFCASSLPTGKMNTEAFFGQGTRLTVV.

This CDR3 reads CASSTPGQGLFGQPQHF. The CDR3 nucleotides read TGTGCCAGCAGCACCCCGGGACAGGGTCTGTTCGGTCAGCCCCAGCATTTT. The chain recombines TRBV21-1 with TRBJ1-5; TRBD1 is taken as the D call from the table, unchecked against the DNA. TRBV21-1 is marked as a pseudogene. The CDR3 is 17 amino acids.

The chain recombines TRBV10-1 with TRBJ1-5; the D gene is possibly TRBD1 (6 bases). This CDR3 contains 14 residues. Germline-derived CDR1 and CDR2 are WNHNN and SYGVQD (reference sequence). V lost 6 bases, J lost 7 bases, and 16 bases lay in between. This CDR3 is CASRRKCQGQPQHF. CDR3 sequence (DNA): TGCGCCAGCAGACGAAAGTGTCAGGGGCAGCCCCAGCATTTT.

The chain joins TRBV7-3 to TRBJ2-1; perhaps TRBD1 as D (5 bases). The CDR3 runs to 16 residues. Germline CDR1 reads SGHTA; CDR2 reads FQGTGA. The V end was cut by 1 base, the J end by 6 bases, with 16 bases between. The CDR3 bases are TGTGCCAGCAGCTTAAACCCAGGGCCGGTAAGCAATGAGCAGTTCTTC. This encodes CASSLNPGPVSNEQFF.

The chain has TRBV5-4 and TRBJ2-5; D might be TRBD2 (6 bases). There are 14 residues in the CDR3. Between the trimmed V and J ends, which lost 1 base and 5 bases, there was a span of 12 bases. The germline CDR1 and CDR2 sequences are SGHNT and YYREEE (reference sequence). The CDR3 bases are TGTGCCAGCAGCTTGACTAGCTTGTCGGAGACCCAGTACTTC. Translation gives CASSLTSLSETQYF. The variable domain in full, completed from reference TRBV5-4 and TRBJ2-5, reads ETGVTQSPTHLIKTRGQQVTLRCSSQSGHNTVSWYQQALGQGPQFIFQYYREEENGRGNFPPRFSGLQFPNYSSELNVNALELDDSALYLCASSLTSLSETQYFGPGTRLLVL.

This clone appeared once. This sequence joins TRBV19 and TRBJ1-5; D perhaps matches TRBD1 (5 bases). CDR1 is LNHDA and CDR2 is SQIVND in the germline V gene (reference sequence). Trimming took off 5 bases at V and 6 bases at J, with 11 bases between the two ends. This CDR3 contains 13 residues. This chain's CDR3 is CASSSAQVQPQHF. In DNA form, the CDR3 reads TGTGCCAGTAGTTCCGCACAGGTTCAGCCCCAGCATTTT.

The J gene is TRBJ1-4, the V gene TRBV5-5, with D possibly being TRBD1 (6 bases). Trimming pared 0 bases from V and 2 bases from J, leaving 14 bases between. The CDR3 length is 17 residues. Germline loops: CDR1 SGHKS, CDR2 YYEKEE (reference sequence). The CDR3, as DNA: TGTGCCAGCAGCTTGGACGGGGGGCCGGAGACTAATGAAAAACTGTTTTTT. Protein sequence: CASSLDGGPETNEKLFF. Looking up the rest from reference TRBV5-5 and TRBJ1-4 gives the full variable domain: DAGVTQSPTHLIKTRGQQVTLRCSPISGHKSVSWYQQVLGQGPQFIFQYYEKEERGRGNFPDRFSARQFPNYSSELNVNALLLGDSALYLCASSLDGGPETNEKLFFGSGTQLSVL.